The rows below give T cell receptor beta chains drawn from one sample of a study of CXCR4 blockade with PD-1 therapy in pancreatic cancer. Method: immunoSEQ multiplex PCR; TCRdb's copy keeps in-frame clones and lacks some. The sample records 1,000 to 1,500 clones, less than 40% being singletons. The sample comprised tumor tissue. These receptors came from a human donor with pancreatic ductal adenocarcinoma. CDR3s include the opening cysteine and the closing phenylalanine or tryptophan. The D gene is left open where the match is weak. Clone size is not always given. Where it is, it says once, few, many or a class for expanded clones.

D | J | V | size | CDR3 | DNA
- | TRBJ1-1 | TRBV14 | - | CASSQDRGNVYTEAFF | TGTGCCAGCAGCCAAGATCGGGGGAATGTGTACACTGAAGCTTTCTTT
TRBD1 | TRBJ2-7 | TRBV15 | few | CATRADRGYSYEQYF | TGTGCCACCAGAGCGGACAGGGGTTATTCCTACGAGCAGTACTTC
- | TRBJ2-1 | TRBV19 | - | CASSMMRGYNEQFF | TGTGCCAGTAGTATGATGCGGGGTTACAATGAGCAGTTCTTC
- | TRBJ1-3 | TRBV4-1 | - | CASSQGDLFGNTIYF | TGCGCCAGCAGCCAAGGAGACCTCTTTGGGAACACCATATATTTT
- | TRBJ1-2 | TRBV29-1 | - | CSVLLLGRYGYTF | TGCAGCGTTCTGCTCTTAGGGCGTTATGGCTACACCTTC
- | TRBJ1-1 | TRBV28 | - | CASTRAYTEAFF | TGTGCCAGCACCAGGGCCTACACTGAAGCTTTCTTT
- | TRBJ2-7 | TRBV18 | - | CASSPDWVPYLWVQYF | TGTGCCAGCTCACCGGACTGGGTGCCCTACCTATGGGTGCAGTACTTC
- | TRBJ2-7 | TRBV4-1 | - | CASSQGRAPTYEQYF | TGCGCCAGCAGCCAAGGGAGGGCCCCGACCTACGAGCAGTACTTC
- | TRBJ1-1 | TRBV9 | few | CTSSKMGVGDRPWAFF | TGTACCAGCAGCAAAATGGGAGTGGGCGACAGGCCGTGGGCTTTCTTT
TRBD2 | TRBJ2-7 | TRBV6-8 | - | CAISPGGGSYGQYF | TGTGCCATCAGCCCCGGGGGAGGGTCCTACGGGCAGTACTTC
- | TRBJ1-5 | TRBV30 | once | CAWGGQNQPQHF | TGTGCCTGGGGTGGACAGAATCAGCCCCAGCATTTT
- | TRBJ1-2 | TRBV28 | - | CASNLGRRVVHGYTF | TGTGCCAGCAACCTCGGACGGCGAGTCGTCCATGGCTACACCTTC
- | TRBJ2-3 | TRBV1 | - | CASSPNARAGAQDTQYF | TGCGCCAGCAGCCCGAACGCTCGGGCGGGGGCACAAGATACGCAGTATTTT
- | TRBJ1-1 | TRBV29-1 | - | CSVDRAGLNTEAFF | TGCAGCGTTGATCGGGCAGGCCTGAACACTGAAGCTTTCTTT
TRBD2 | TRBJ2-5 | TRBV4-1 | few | CASSQDPQRGLQETQYF | TGCGCCAGCAGCCAAGATCCCCAGCGGGGCCTCCAAGAGACCCAGTACTTC
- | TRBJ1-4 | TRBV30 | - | CAWSFPGVTEKLFF | TGTGCCTGGAGTTTTCCGGGAGTAACCGAAAAACTGTTTTTT
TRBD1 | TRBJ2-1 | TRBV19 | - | CASSIGTGSHNEQFF | TGTGCCAGTAGTATTGGGACAGGCAGTCACAATGAGCAGTTCTTC
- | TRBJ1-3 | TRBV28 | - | CASSLSSESGNTIYF | TGTGCCAGCAGTCTCTCCTCGGAGTCTGGAAACACCATATATTTT
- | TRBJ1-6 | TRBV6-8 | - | CASRRATADPLYNSPLHF | TGTGCCAGCAGGAGAGCCACGGCCGATCCCCTCTATAATTCACCCCTCCACTTT
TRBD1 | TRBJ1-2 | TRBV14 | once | CASSLNRGLGGYTF | TGTGCCAGCAGCCTAAACAGGGGGCTGGGGGGTTACACCTTC
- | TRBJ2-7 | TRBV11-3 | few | CASSLTWQTYEQYF | TGTGCCAGCAGCTTAACCTGGCAGACATACGAGCAGTACTTC
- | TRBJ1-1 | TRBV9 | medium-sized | CASAQGVNTEAFF | TGTGCCAGCGCACAGGGAGTGAACACTGAAGCTTTCTTT
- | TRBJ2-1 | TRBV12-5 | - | CASGRHRYNEQFF | TGTGCTAGTGGGCGTCACAGGTACAATGAGCAGTTCTTC
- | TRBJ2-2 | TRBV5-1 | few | CASSLGQASLNTGELFF | TGCGCCAGCAGCTTGGGGCAGGCCTCCCTGAACACCGGGGAGCTGTTTTTT